Presented here are 23 T cell receptor beta chains from one specimen sequenced in a study of T cells after posttransplantation cyclophosphamide. Clones were sequenced by immunoSEQ multiplex PCR, and TCRdb holds only the in-frame ones, with some missing. The sample presents 40,000 to 45,000 clones, none singletons. Source material: PBMCs. The source of these receptors is a man aged 35 to 55 in good health, CMV-negative, and a related stem cell transplant donor.

This clone has a handful of counts. DNA of the CDR3: TGCAGCGTCCCAGGGGGAAACACCGGGGAGCTGTTTTTT. This gives the protein CSVPGGNTGELFF. The chain is built from TRBV29-1 and TRBJ2-2; 7 bases match TRBD1. The CDR3 totals 13 residues. Germline trimming cut 6 bases from V and 2 bases from J; bases unmatched to any gene: 3. Germline CDR1 and CDR2: SQVTM and ANQGSEA.

This clone was counted between two and nine times. J is TRBJ2-1 and V is TRBV7-9, with D tentatively TRBD1 (6 bases). The germline V and J ends were trimmed by 2 bases and 7 bases, with 6 bases remaining between them. CDR3 length: 12 amino acids. The germline CDR1 and CDR2 sequences are SEHNR and FQNEAQ (reference sequence). The CDR3 loop is CASSLTGNEQFF. In DNA, the CDR3 is TGTGCCAGCAGCTTAACAGGGAATGAGCAGTTCTTC.

This clone appeared many times. The genes are TRBV10-3 and TRBJ1-1, with 9 bases lining up with TRBD1. Germline values: CDR1 ENHRY, CDR2 SYGVKD. V lost 8 bases and J lost 0; bases outside the gene matches: 1. This CDR3 spans 13 amino acids. CDR3 loop: CAIGDRVNTEAFF. CDR3 sequence (DNA): TGTGCCATCGGGGACAGGGTGAACACTGAAGCTTTCTTT.

The rearrangement joins TRBV2 to TRBJ2-1; 7 bases line up with TRBD1. With 11 bases clipped from V and 6 bases from J, the junction kept 13 bases outside the gene matches. This CDR3 region has 14 residues. Germline V gene sequence: CDR1 SNHLY, CDR2 FYNNEI. The chain's CDR3 is CADRQGQGSNEQFF. CDR3 sequence (DNA): TGTGCCGACAGACAGGGTCAAGGGTCCAATGAGCAGTTCTTC.

This clone was counted ten times or more. The chain links TRBV27 to TRBJ2-3; D possibly corresponds to TRBD1 (5 bases). Per germline, CDR1 MNHEY and CDR2 SMNVEV (reference sequence). V was trimmed by 5 bases and J by 3 bases, leaving 12 bases between them. The CDR3 spans 14 residues. CDR3 amino acids: CASSPRTPTDTQYF. Here the CDR3 DNA reads TGTGCCAGCAGTCCTCGGACACCGACAGATACGCAGTATTTT.

This clone was found a few times. This chain uses TRBV7-2 with TRBJ2-3, with D maybe TRBD2 (5 bases). Germline CDR1 is SGHTA and CDR2 is FQGNSA. V lost 5 bases and J 2 bases, leaving 14 bases between the germline ends. This CDR3 has 15 amino acids. CDR3 sequence reads: CASSPHGLVTDTQYF. The DNA for the CDR3 is TGTGCCAGCAGCCCCCACGGACTTGTCACAGATACGCAGTATTTT.

This clone has at least ten counts. This chain connects TRBV19 to TRBJ2-5; no clear D. V was pared by 1 base and J by 1 base, with 13 bases between. The germline V gene encodes CDR1 LNHDA and CDR2 SQIVND (reference sequence). The CDR3 extends over 16 amino acids. CDR3 region: CASSIGLRVTQETQYF. CDR3 DNA: TGTGCCAGTAGTATAGGACTCCGGGTCACCCAAGAGACCCAGTACTTC.

This clone was picked up a small number of times. The genes are TRBV4-2 and TRBJ2-1; D uncertain. The CDR3 spans 15 residues. Deletions cut 0 bases from V and 9 bases from J, with 15 bases between. Germline assignment: CDR1 LGHNA and CDR2 YNFKEQ. The CDR3 DNA follows: TGTGCCAGCAGCCAAGATGAGGCTAGTTTGTCTGAGCAGTTCTTC. Translation: CASSQDEASLSEQFF.

In this sample, this clone turned up many times. The gene calls are TRBV6-1 and TRBJ1-3; 7 bases line up with TRBD1. CDR1 and CDR2 (germline): MNHNS, SASEGT. There are 13 residues in the CDR3. V was pared by 5 bases and J by 6 bases, with 4 bases of the junction left unmatched. The CDR3 DNA follows: TGTGCCAGCAGTACTAAGGGGGCAAACACCATATATTTT. As protein: CASSTKGANTIYF.

This clone was detected only a few times. The chain couples TRBV4-2 to TRBJ2-1; maybe TRBD2 (5 bases). Trimming took off 0 bases at V and 5 bases at J, with 20 bases between the two ends. The CDR3 has 18 amino acids. Germline V CDR1 and CDR2: LGHNA, YNFKEQ. CDR3 nucleotides: TGTGCCAGCAGCCAAGATCCAGGAGCGGCCGGGGTACACAATGAGCAGTTCTTC. Translated, it gives CASSQDPGAAGVHNEQFF.

This clone appeared many times. The V and J genes are TRBV10-2 and TRBJ1-6, with 9 bases lining up with TRBD1. Germline V gives CDR1 WSHSY, CDR2 SAAADI. The CDR3 consists of 12 residues. V shed 11 bases, J shed 10 bases, and the junction held 6 bases outside the gene matches. The CDR3 is CAAGQGGSPLHF. CDR3 sequence (DNA): TGCGCCGCGGGACAGGGAGGGTCACCCCTCCACTTT.

This clone was detected many times. This rearrangement joins TRBV9 to TRBJ2-5; D not certain. CDR3 size: 14 residues. Trimming took 0 bases from V and 3 from J, leaving 9 bases between them. Germline loops: CDR1 SGDLS, CDR2 YYNGEE. CDR3 protein: CASSVDPEKETQYF. The CDR3 bases are TGTGCCAGCAGCGTAGACCCTGAGAAAGAGACCCAGTACTTC.

This clone was seen at least ten times. This sequence joins TRBV6-1 and TRBJ2-3; D may be TRBD2 (6 bases). The CDR3 is made up of 17 amino acids. V gave up 0 bases and J gave up 0 bases, with 13 bases separating them. CDR1 is MNHNS and CDR2 is SASEGT in the germline V gene. The DNA of the CDR3 is TGTGCCAGCAGTGAAGCGCTGGGGGGTCGTAGCACAGATACGCAGTATTTT. Residues: CASSEALGGRSTDTQYF.

This clone was detected ten times or more. The chain joins TRBV5-1 to TRBJ2-2, with D hard to call. Trimming took off 3 bases at V and 7 bases at J, with 7 bases between the two ends. The germline V gene has CDR1 SGHRS and CDR2 YFSETQ. The CDR3 is made up of 12 amino acids. CDR3 sequence reads: CASSSTGGELFF. CDR3 sequence (DNA): TGCGCCAGCAGCTCAACGGGCGGGGAGCTGTTTTTT.

This clone was recorded many times. CDR3 loop: CAISEGGYEQYV. The CDR3 DNA follows: TGTGCCATCAGTGAGGGGGGGTACGAGCAGTACGTC. The V call is TRBV10-3, the J call TRBJ2-7; D may be TRBD2 (6 bases). The germline gives CDR1 ENHRY, CDR2 SYGVKD. The CDR3 sequence is 12 residues long. V gave up 2 bases and J gave up 4 bases, with 6 bases separating them.

This clone was seen ten or more times. This sequence joins TRBV7-3 and TRBJ1-2; D might be TRBD1 (5 bases). Trimming stripped 4 bases from V and 4 bases from J, with 16 bases between. Germline V gene data show CDR1 as SGHTA and CDR2 as FQGTGA. The CDR3 sequence is 15 residues long. CDR3 loop: CASSSGRGPSYGYTF. Here the CDR3 DNA reads TGTGCCAGCAGCTCGGGGAGGGGCCCGTCCTATGGCTACACCTTC.

This clone came up many times. This chain links TRBV19 with TRBJ2-3, with TRBD2 matching 7 bases. Germline trimming cut 4 bases from V and 5 bases from J; bases unmatched to any gene: 9. Looked up from germline, CDR1 is LNHDA and CDR2 is SQIVND (reference sequence). The CDR3 sequence is 15 residues long. CDR3 sequence: CASSTPRAGVDTQYF. Written as DNA, the CDR3 is TGTGCCAGTAGTACCCCCCGGGCGGGAGTAGATACGCAGTATTTT.

In DNA form, the CDR3 reads TGTGCCAGCAGCTTAGGTGGGGGGAAACCCCCGCTGGGAAATGAGCAGTTCTTC. It encodes CASSLGGGKPPLGNEQFF. The chain recombines TRBV11-2 with TRBJ2-1, with a weak D call TRBD2 (6 bases). Germline V gives CDR1 SGHAT, CDR2 FQNNGV. Trimming left V 1 base short and J 7 bases short, with 23 bases between. This CDR3 contains 18 residues.

This clone was detected ten times or more. J is TRBJ1-5 and V is TRBV2, with TRBD1 as a possible D gene (5 bases). The ends were cut back, 3 bases at V and 5 bases at J, with 17 bases in the middle. Germline V lookup: CDR1 SNHLY, CDR2 FYNNEI. This CDR3 is 16 amino acids long. CDR3 amino acids: CASSDGGRGGDQPQHF. The DNA of the CDR3 is TGTGCCAGCAGTGACGGGGGGAGGGGTGGGGATCAGCCCCAGCATTTT.

This clone was seen many times. This rearrangement joins TRBV19 to TRBJ2-1; possible D gene TRBD2, 6 bases. The ends were cut back, 4 bases at V and 10 bases at J, with 14 bases in the middle. Germline lookup yields CDR1 LNHDA and CDR2 SQIVND (reference sequence). The CDR3 length is 13 residues. This CDR3 reads CASSTVRAGEQFF. CDR3 DNA: TGTGCCAGTAGTACCGTTAGGGCGGGGGAGCAGTTCTTC.

This clone has just a few counts. The chain is built from TRBV2 and TRBJ1-5; D is undetermined. CDR3 length equals 13 residues. Trimming removed 7 bases from V and 7 bases from J, with 14 bases in between. Germline CDR1 is SNHLY and CDR2 is FYNNEI. The CDR3 DNA reads as TGTGCCAGCACCTCGGGTCAGCCGCAGCCCCAGCATTTT. This translates into CASTSGQPQPQHF.

This clone showed up just a few times. This chain joins TRBV15 and TRBJ2-7, with D perhaps matching TRBD1 (6 bases). Per germline, CDR1 LNHNV and CDR2 YYDKDF (reference sequence). The CDR3 is 16 amino acids. V was shortened by 0 bases and J by 3 bases, with 15 bases between the two germline ends. The CDR3 loop reads CATSREHPGQIYEQYF. CDR3 in DNA: TGTGCCACCAGCAGAGAGCACCCGGGACAAATCTACGAGCAGTACTTC. Together with reference TRBV15 and TRBJ2-7, the CDR3 gives the full variable domain: DAMVIQNPRYQVTQFGKPVTLSCSQTLNHNVMYWYQQKSSQAPKLLFHYYDKDFNNEADTPDNFQSRRPNTSFCFLDIRSPGLGDTAMYLCATSREHPGQIYEQYFGPGTRLTVT.

This clone was counted ten times or more. This sequence joins TRBV5-4 and TRBJ2-6, with a possible D match to TRBD1 (6 bases). The V end lost 2 bases, the J end lost 0 bases, and 12 bases lay between the germline ends. The CDR3 loop spans 17 amino acids. From germline, CDR1 is SGHNT and CDR2 YYREEE (reference sequence). For the CDR3, the DNA is TGTGCCAGCAGCTTTACTGGACAGACCTCTGGGGCCAACGTCCTGACTTTC. Residues: CASSFTGQTSGANVLTF.